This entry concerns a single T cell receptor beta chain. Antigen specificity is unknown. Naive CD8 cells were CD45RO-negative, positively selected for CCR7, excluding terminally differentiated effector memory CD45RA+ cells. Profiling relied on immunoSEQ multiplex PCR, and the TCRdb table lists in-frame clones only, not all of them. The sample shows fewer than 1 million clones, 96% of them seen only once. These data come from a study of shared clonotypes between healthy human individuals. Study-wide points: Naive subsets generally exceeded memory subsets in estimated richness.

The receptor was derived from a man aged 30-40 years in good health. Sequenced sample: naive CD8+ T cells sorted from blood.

As DNA, the CDR3 is TGTGCCACCAGCAGACCCACCGGGACAGGGGGCCGTCGGGACCCAGATACGCAGTATTTT. Its protein product is CATSRPTGTGGRRDPDTQYF. The V and J genes are TRBV15 and TRBJ2-3, with 12 bases matching TRBD1. V dropped 2 bases and J dropped 4; count of bases not matched to a gene: 16. This CDR3 is built from 20 residues. Germline V gene sequence: CDR1 LNHNV, CDR2 YYDKDF (reference sequence).